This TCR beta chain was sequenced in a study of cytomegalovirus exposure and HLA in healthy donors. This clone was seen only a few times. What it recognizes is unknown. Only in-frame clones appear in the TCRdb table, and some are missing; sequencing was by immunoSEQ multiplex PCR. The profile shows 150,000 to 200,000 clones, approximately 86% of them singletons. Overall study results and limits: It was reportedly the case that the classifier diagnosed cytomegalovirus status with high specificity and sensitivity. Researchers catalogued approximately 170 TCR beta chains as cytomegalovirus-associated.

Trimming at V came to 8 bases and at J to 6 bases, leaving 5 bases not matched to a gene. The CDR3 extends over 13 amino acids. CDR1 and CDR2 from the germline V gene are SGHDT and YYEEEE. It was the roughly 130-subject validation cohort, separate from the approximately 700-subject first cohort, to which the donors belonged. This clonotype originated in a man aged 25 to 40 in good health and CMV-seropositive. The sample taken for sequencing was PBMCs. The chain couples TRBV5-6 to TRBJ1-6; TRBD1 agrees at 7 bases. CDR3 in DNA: TGTGCCAGTCAGACAGGGAGTAATTCACCCCTCCACTTT. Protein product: CASQTGSNSPLHF. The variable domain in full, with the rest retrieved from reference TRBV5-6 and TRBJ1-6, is DAGVTQSPTHLIKTRGQQVTLRCSPKSGHDTVSWYQQALGQGPQFIFQYYEEEERQRGNFPDRFSGHQFPNYSSELNVNALLLGDSALYLCASQTGSNSPLHFGNGTRLTVT.